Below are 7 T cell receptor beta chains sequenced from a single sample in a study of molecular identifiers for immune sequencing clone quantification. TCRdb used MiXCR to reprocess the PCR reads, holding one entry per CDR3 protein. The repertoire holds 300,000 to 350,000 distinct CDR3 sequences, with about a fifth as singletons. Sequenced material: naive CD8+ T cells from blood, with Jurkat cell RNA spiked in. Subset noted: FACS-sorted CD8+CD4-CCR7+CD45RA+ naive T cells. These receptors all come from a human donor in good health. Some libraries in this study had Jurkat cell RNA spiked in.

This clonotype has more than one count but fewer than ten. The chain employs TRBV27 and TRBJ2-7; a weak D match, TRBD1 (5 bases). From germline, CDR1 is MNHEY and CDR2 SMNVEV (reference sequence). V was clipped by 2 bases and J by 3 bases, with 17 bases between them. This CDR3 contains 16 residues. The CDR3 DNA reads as TGTGCCAGCAGTTTACAATACGACAGAAGGTACTACGAGCAGTACTTC. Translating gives CASSLQYDRRYYEQYF.

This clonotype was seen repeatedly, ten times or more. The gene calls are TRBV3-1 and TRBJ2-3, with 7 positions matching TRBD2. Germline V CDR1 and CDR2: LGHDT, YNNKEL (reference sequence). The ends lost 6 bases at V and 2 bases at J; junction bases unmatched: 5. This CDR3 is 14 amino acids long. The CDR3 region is CASRGDYFTDTQYF. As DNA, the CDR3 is TGTGCCAGCAGGGGGGACTACTTCACAGATACGCAGTATTTT.

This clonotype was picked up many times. CDR3 in amino acids: CSVDDRGAVEQFF. Written as DNA, the CDR3 is TGCAGCGTTGACGACAGGGGGGCGGTTGAGCAGTTCTTC. V is TRBV29-1 and J is TRBJ2-1; 9 bases line up with TRBD1. The CDR3 loop spans 13 amino acids. V gave up 3 bases and J gave up 9 bases; unmatched junction bases: 6. CDR1 is SQVTM, CDR2 ANQGSEA, per germline.

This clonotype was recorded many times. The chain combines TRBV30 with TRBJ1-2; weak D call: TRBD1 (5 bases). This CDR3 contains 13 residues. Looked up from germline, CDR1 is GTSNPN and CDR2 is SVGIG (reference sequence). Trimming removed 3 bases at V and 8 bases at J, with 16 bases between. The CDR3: CAWREDTDIGYTF. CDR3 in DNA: TGTGCCTGGAGAGAGGACACCGATATCGGCTACACCTTC.

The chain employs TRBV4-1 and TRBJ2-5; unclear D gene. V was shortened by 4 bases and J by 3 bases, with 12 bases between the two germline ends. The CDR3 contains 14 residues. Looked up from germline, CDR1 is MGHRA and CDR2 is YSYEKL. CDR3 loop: CASSPRAREETQYF. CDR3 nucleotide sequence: TGCGCCAGCAGCCCTAGAGCCCGGGAAGAGACCCAGTACTTC.

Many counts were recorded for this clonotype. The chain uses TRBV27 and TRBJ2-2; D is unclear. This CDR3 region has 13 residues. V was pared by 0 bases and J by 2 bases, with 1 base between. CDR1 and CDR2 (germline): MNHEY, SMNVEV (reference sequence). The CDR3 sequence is CASSLSNTGELFF. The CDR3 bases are TGTGCCAGCAGTTTATCAAACACCGGGGAGCTGTTTTTT.

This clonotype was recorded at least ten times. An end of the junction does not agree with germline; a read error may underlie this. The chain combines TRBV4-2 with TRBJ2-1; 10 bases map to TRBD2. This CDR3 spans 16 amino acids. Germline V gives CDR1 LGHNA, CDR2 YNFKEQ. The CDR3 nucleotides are TGTGCCAGCAGCCACGCAGCTAGCGGGAGTTACAGTGAGCAGTTCTTC. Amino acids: CASSHAASGSYSEQFF.